This entry is about one T cell receptor (beta chain). This specimen comes from a study of T-cell memory formation after mild COVID-19. The CDR3 is 10 amino acids. Via MiXCR, TCRdb re-called the 5' RACE reads, giving one row per CDR3 protein. The repertoire consists of 250,000 to 350,000 distinct CDR3 sequences, with around a sixth occurring once and the leading ten covering approximately 23%. The material sequenced was PBMCs or a T cell subset sorted from them (not recorded which). The chain links TRBV21-1 to TRBJ1-5. TRBV21-1 counts as a pseudogene. The origin of this receptor is a man aged 18 to 29 who had mild COVID-19 (a few samples of this study predate the infection). Cell type and time point are not known. The CDR3 region is CASRNQPQHF. The CDR3 nucleotides read TGTGCCAGCAGGAATCAGCCCCAGCATTTT.